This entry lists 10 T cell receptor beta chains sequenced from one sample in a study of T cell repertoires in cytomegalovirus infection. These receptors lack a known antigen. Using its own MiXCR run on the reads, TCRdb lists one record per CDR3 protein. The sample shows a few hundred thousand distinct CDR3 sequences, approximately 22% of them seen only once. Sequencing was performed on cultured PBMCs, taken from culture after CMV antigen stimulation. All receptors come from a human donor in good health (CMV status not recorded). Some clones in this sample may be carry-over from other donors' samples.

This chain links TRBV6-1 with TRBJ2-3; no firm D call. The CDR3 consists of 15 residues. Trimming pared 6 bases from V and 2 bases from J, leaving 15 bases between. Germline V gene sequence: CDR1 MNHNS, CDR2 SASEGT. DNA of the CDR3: TGTGCCAGCAGGTCCGGAGCAACGGCCACAGATACGCAGTATTTT. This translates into CASRSGATATDTQYF.

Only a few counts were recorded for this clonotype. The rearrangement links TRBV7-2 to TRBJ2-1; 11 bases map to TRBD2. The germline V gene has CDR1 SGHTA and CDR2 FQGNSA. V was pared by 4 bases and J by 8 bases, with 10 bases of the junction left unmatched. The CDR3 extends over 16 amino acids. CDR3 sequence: CASSSPASGRRDEQFF. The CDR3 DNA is TGTGCCAGCAGCTCCCCGGCTAGCGGGAGGCGAGATGAGCAGTTCTTC.

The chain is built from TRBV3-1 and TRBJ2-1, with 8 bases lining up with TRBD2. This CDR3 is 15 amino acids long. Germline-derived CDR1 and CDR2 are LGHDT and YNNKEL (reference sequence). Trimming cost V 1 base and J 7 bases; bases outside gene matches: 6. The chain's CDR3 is CASSQVGTSGNEQFF. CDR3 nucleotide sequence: TGTGCCAGCAGCCAAGTAGGTACTAGCGGTAATGAGCAGTTCTTC.

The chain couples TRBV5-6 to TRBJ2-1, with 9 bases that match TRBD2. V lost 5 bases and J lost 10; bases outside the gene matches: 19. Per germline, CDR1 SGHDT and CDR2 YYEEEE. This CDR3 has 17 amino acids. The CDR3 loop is CASRGGGGAPWGYEQFF. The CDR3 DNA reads TGTGCCAGCAGGGGCGGGGGGGGAGCCCCCTGGGGGTACGAGCAGTTCTTC.

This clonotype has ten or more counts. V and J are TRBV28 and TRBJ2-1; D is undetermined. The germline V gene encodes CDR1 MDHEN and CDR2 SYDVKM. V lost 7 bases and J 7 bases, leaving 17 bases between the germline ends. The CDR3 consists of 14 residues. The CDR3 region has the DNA TGTGCCAGCATAAAGTTGTTGGGTAGGAATGAGCAGTTCTTC. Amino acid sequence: CASIKLLGRNEQFF. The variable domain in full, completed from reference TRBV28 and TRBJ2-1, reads DVKVTQSSRYLVKRTGEKVFLECVQDMDHENMFWYRQDPGLGLRLIYFSYDVKMKEKGDIPEGYSVSREKKERFSLILESASTNQTSMYLCASIKLLGRNEQFFGPGTRLTVL.

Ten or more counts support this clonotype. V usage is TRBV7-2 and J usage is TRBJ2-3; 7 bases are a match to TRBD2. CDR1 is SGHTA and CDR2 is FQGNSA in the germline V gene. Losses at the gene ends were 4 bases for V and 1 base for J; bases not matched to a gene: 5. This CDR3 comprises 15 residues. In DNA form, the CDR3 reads TGTGCCAGCAGCTGGGGTACTAGCGGCACAGATACGCAGTATTTT. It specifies CASSWGTSGTDTQYF.

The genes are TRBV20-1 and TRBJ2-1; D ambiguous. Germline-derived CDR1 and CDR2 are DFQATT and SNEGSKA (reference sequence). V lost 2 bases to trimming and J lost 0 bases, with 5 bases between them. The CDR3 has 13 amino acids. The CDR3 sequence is CSARLNSYNEQFF. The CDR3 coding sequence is TGCAGTGCTAGACTTAACTCCTACAATGAGCAGTTCTTC.

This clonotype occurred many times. The DNA of the CDR3 is TGTGCCATCAGTGAGTCGGCGGTTCTAGCGGGAGGCGGGTACTACAATGAGCAGTTCTTC. Amino acids: CAISESAVLAGGGYYNEQFF. The V and J genes are TRBV10-3 and TRBJ2-1; 11 bases align to TRBD2. The junction had 13 bases not matched to a gene; V was cut back by 0 bases and J by 3 bases. The germline V gene has CDR1 ENHRY and CDR2 SYGVKD. The CDR3 loop spans 20 amino acids.

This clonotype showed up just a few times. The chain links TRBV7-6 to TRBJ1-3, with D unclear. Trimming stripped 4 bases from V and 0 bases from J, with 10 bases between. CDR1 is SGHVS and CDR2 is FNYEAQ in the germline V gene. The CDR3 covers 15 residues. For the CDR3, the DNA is TGTGCCAGCAGCTCGGCGGTGAACTCTGGAAACACCATATATTTT. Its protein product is CASSSAVNSGNTIYF.

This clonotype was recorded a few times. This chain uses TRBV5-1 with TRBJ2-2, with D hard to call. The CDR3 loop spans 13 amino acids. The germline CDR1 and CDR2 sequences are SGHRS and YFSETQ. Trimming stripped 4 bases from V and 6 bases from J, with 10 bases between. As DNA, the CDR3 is TGCGCCAGCAGCACGTTCAAACCCGGGGAGCTGTTTTTT. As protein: CASSTFKPGELFF.